The source of this TCR beta chain is a study of blood T cell repertoires in COVID-19. Overall study context: Both acute and convalescent COVID-19 samples were obtained from the United States, Italy and Spain. PBMCs, B-cell-depleted T cells, or T cells were the source of the cDNA or gDNA that made up the material.

Trimming cost V 5 bases and J 0 bases; bases outside gene matches: 3. CDR3 size: 15 residues. Per germline, CDR1 SGHTA and CDR2 FQGNSA. Per the study methods: Amplified reference gene primers provided the basis for estimating nucleated cell counts. Assay: immunoSEQ multiplex PCR; the TCRdb copy retains only in-frame clones and omits some. D and trimming come from the DNA, and the V and J calls and clone size come from that table. Among 300,000 to 400,000 clones listed, roughly 85% were seen once. This sequence was found in a human donor in a cohort sampled during active COVID-19. The rearrangement links TRBV7-2 to TRBJ2-7, with 11 nucleotides matching TRBD2. Material for sequencing was peripheral blood. DNA of the CDR3: TGTGCCAGCAGCCCGACTAGCGGGGCCTCCTACGAGCAGTACTTC. This gives the protein CASSPTSGASYEQYF.